These 7 T cell receptor beta chains share one sample of origin, sequenced in a study of regulatory T cells in long-lasting Graves disease. Time point: newly diagnosed GD, antithyroid drugs for less than 3 months. The authors made the TCR library using RNA they extracted from PBMCs. CDR3-region Arm-PCR and iRepertoire HTBI primers produced the TCR beta libraries. TCRdb re-derived calls from the multiplex PCR reads in MiXCR, one entry per CDR3 protein. The sample yields 360,000 or so distinct CDR3 sequences, approximately 15% seen once. These sequences were also reported in another study, on T cells in Graves' hyperthyroidism and ophthalmopathy.

The source material was peripheral blood mononuclear cells (PBMCs), sampled at new diagnosis, from a patient treated with antithyroid drugs. These receptors all come from a middle-aged man with Graves disease.

This clonotype was recorded many times. V and J are TRBV5-1 and TRBJ2-3; a weak D match, TRBD2 (6 bases). Germline CDR1 SGHRS, CDR2 YFSETQ. The CDR3 extends over 16 amino acids. The V end lost 6 bases, the J end lost 0 bases, and 17 bases lay between the germline ends. The CDR3 region has the DNA TGCGCCAGCACCCCCCCAGGCGGGGCTAGCACAGATACGCAGTATTTT. Protein sequence: CASTPPGGASTDTQYF.

This clonotype was detected ten times or more. V is TRBV27 and J is TRBJ1-5; 8 bases map to TRBD1. The V segment lost 4 bases and the J segment 0 bases; nucleotides outside the gene matches: 5. The germline V gene encodes CDR1 MNHEY and CDR2 SMNVEV (reference sequence). This CDR3 has 16 amino acids. The CDR3, as DNA: TGTGCCAGCAGTTCCATAGGACAGGGTAGCAATCAGCCCCAGCATTTT. Translation gives CASSSIGQGSNQPQHF.

This clonotype was seen many times. The rearrangement joins TRBV28 to TRBJ2-3; TRBD1 matches at 7 bases. V shed 5 bases and J 5 bases; nucleotides not matched to a gene: 7. From germline, CDR1 is MDHEN and CDR2 SYDVKM. The CDR3 extends over 14 amino acids. This CDR3 is CASSPPTGRDTQYF. The DNA of the CDR3 is TGTGCCAGCAGTCCCCCGACAGGGAGAGATACGCAGTATTTT.

In its sample, this clonotype was seen a few times. The junction and the germline gene differ at one end; a read error may be behind it. The chain joins TRBV7-2 to TRBJ2-4, with TRBD2 matching over 10 bases. This CDR3 is built from 14 residues. Germline CDR1 and CDR2: SGHTA and FQGNSA. The CDR3 bases are TGTGCCAGCAGCCTAGCGGGGGCGGAAAACATTCAGTACTTC. This translates into CASSLAGAENIQYF.

With regard to this clonotype: Given a much more abundant clone one base away, this may be a read error. This chain links TRBV7-3 with TRBJ2-1; perhaps TRBD1 as D (6 bases). The germline gives CDR1 SGHTA, CDR2 FQGTGA. Trimming pared 7 bases from V and 2 bases from J, leaving 15 bases between. This CDR3 is 15 amino acids long. This CDR3 reads CASNLRQAAYNEQFF. For the CDR3, the DNA is TGTGCCAGCAACCTCCGACAGGCCGCCTACAATGAGCAGTTCTTC.

The rearrangement links TRBV7-3 to TRBJ2-5; possible D gene TRBD2, 6 bases. CDR3 length equals 15 residues. Germline V gene data show CDR1 as SGHTA and CDR2 as FQGTGA. Between the trimmed V and J ends, which lost 2 bases and 2 bases, there was a span of 12 bases. CDR3 bases: TGTGCCAGCAGCTTAGTGCTAGCGAGACAAGAGACCCAGTACTTC. Translation: CASSLVLARQETQYF. Variable domain in full (rest from reference TRBV7-3 and TRBJ2-5): GAGVSQTPSNKVTEKGKYVELRCDPISGHTALYWYRQSLGQGPEFLIYFQGTGAADDSGLPNDRFFAVRPEGSVSTLKIQRTERGDSAVYLCASSLVLARQETQYFGPGTRLLVL.

This clonotype was detected only once. The chain is built from TRBV27 and TRBJ2-2; 10 positions match TRBD2. V lost 5 bases to trimming and J lost 5 bases; unmatched junction nucleotides: 5. The CDR3 extends over 15 amino acids. CDR1 and CDR2 from the germline V gene are MNHEY and SMNVEV (reference sequence). CDR3 sequence (DNA): TGTGCCAGCAGTACAGCGGGGGGGCCGACCGGGGAGCTGTTTTTT. Its protein product is CASSTAGGPTGELFF.